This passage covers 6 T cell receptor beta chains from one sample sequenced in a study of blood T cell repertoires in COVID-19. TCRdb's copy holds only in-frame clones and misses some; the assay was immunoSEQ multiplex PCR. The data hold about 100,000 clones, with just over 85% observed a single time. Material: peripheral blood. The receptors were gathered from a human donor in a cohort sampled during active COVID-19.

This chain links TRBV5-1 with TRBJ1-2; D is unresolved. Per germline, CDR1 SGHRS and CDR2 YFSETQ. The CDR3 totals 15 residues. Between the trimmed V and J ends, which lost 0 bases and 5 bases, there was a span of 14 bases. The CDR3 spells CASSLDSHAVYGYTF. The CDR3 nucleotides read TGCGCCAGCAGCTTGGACAGCCATGCCGTTTATGGCTACACCTTC.

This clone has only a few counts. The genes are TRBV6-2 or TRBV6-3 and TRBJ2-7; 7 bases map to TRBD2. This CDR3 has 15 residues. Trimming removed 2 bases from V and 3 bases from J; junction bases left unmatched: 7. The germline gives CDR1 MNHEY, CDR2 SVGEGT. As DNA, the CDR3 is TGTGCCAGCAGTTACCCGACAGCGGGGAACTACGAGCAGTACTTC. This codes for CASSYPTAGNYEQYF.

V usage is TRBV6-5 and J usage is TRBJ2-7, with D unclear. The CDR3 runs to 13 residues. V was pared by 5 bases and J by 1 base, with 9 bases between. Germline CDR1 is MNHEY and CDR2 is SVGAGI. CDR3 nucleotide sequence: TGTGCCAGCAGTACCTTGAGGTCCTACGAGCAGTACTTC. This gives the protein CASSTLRSYEQYF.

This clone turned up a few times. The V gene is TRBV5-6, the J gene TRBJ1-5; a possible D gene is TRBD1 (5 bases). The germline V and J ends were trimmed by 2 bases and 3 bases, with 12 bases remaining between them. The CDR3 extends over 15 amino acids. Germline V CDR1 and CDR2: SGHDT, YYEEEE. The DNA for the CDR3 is TGTGCCAGCAGCTTAGGGGTAGGGAACAATCAGCCCCAGCATTTT. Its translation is CASSLGVGNNQPQHF.

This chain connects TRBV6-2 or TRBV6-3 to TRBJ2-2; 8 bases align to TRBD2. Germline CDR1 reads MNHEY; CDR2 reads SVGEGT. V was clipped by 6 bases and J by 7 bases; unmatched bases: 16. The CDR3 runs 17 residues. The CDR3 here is CASSQKTSARRFGELFF. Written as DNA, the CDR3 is TGTGCCAGCAGCCAAAAGACTAGCGCTCGCAGGTTCGGGGAGCTGTTTTTT.

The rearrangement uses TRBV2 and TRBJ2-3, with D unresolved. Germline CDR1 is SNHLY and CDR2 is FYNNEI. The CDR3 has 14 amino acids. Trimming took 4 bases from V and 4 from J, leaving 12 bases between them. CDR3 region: CASSGGTRADTQYF. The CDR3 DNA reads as TGTGCCAGCAGTGGTGGAACCCGGGCAGATACGCAGTATTTT.